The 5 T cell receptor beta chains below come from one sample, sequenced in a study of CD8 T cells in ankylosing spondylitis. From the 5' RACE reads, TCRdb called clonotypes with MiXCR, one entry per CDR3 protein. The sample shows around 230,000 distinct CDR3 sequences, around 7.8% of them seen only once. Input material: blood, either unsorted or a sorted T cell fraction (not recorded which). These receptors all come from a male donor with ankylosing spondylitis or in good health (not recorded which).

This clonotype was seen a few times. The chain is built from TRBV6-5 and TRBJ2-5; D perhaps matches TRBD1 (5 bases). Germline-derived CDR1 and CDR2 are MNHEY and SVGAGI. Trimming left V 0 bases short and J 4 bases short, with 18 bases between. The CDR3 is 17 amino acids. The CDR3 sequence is CASSYSQGRPRGETQYF. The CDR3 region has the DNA TGTGCCAGCAGTTACTCCCAGGGCAGGCCAAGGGGAGAGACCCAGTACTTC.

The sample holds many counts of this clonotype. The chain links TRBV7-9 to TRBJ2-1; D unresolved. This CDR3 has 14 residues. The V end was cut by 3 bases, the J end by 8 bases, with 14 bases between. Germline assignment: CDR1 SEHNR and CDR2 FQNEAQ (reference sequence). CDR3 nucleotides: TGTGCCAGCAGCTTTTCCGGTAGGATCCATGAGCAGTTCTTC. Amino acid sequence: CASSFSGRIHEQFF.

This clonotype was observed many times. CDR3 nucleotide sequence: TGCGCCAGCAGCCAAGGAGACAGATACACCGGGGAGCTGTTTTTT. Its translation is CASSQGDRYTGELFF. This chain joins TRBV5-1 and TRBJ2-2; D is possibly TRBD1 (5 bases). The CDR3 has 15 amino acids. Germline V gene lookup returns CDR1 SGHRS and CDR2 YFSETQ. Trimming cost V 4 bases and J 3 bases, with 13 bases left between them.

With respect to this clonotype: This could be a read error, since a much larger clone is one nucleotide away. CDR3 region: CASSTTGGSNSPLHF. The CDR3, as DNA: TGCGCCAGCAGCACTACAGGGGGCTCCAATTCACCCCTCCACTTT. V is TRBV5-1 and J is TRBJ1-6; 9 nucleotides agree with TRBD1. CDR1 SGHRS and CDR2 YFSETQ come from the germline V gene. J was trimmed by 7 bases and V by 4 bases; bases with no gene match: 6. The CDR3 contains 15 residues.

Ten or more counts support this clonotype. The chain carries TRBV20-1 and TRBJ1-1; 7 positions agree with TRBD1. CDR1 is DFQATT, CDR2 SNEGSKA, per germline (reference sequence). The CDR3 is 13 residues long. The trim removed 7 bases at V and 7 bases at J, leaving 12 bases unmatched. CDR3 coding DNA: TGCAGTGTCGCGGGGACAGATGTCATTGAAGCTTTCTTT. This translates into CSVAGTDVIEAFF.